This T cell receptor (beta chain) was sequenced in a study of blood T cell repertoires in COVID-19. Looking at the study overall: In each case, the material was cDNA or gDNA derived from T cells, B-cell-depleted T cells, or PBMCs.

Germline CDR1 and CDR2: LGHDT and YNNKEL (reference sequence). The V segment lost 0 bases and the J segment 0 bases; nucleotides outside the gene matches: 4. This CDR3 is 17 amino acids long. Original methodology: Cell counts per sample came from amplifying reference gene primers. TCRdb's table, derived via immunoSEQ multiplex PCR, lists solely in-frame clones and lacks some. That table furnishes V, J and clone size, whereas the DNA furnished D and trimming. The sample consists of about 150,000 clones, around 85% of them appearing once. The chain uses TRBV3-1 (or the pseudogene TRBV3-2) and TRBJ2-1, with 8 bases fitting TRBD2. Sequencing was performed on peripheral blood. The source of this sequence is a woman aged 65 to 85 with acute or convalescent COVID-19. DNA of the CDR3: TGTGCCAGCAGCCAAGAAACACTAGCGGCCTCCTACAATGAGCAGTTCTTC. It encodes CASSQETLAASYNEQFF.